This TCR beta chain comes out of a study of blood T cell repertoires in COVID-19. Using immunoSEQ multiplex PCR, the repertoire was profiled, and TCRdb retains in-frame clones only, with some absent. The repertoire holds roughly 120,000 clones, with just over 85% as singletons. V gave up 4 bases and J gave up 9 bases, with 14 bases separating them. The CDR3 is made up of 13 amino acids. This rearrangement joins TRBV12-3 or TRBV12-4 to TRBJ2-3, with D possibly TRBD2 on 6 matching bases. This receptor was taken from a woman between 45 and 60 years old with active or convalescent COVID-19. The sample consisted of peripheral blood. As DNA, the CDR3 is TGTGCCAGCAGTTCCCTGCCGGGACTGACGCAGTATTTT. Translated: CASSSLPGLTQYF.